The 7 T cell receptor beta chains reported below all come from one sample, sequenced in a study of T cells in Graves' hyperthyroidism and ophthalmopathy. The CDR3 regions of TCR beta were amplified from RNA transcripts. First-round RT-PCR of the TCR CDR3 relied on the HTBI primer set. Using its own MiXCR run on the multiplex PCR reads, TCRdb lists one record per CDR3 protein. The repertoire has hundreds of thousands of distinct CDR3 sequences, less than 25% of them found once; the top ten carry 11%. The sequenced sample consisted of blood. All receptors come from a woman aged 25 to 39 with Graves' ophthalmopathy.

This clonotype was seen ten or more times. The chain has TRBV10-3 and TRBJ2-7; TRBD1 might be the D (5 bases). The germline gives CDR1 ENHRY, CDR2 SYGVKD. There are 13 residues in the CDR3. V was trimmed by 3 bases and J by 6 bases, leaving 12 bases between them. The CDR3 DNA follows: TGTGCCATCAGTGACAGGGAAGGGTCCGAGCAGTACTTC. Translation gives CAISDREGSEQYF.

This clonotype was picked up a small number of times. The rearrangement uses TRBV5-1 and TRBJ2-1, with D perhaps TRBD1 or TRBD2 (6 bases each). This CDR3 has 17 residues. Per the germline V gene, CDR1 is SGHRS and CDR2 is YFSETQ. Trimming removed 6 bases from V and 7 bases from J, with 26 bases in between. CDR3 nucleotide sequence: TGCGCCAGCACAAAAGGTCGGGGGCCCGGGATGGGGAATGAGCAGTTCTTC. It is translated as CASTKGRGPGMGNEQFF. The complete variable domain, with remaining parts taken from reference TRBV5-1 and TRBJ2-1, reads KAGVTQTPRYLIKTRGQQVTLSCSPISGHRSVSWYQQTPGQGLQFLFEYFSETQRNKGNFPGRFSGRQFSNSRSEMNVSTLELGDSALYLCASTKGRGPGMGNEQFFGPGTRLTVL.

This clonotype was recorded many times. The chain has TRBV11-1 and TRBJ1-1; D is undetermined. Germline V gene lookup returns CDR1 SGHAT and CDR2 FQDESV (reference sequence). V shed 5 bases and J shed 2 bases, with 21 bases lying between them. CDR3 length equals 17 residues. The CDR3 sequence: CASSKSDGLIPNTEAFF. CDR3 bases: TGTGCCAGCAGCAAATCGGACGGCCTAATCCCAAACACTGAAGCTTTCTTT.

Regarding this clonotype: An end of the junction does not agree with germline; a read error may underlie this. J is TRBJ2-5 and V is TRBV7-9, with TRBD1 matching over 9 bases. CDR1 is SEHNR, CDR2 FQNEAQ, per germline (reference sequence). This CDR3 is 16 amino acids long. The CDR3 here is CASSVGTGPIGETQHF. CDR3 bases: TGTGCCAGCAGCGTTGGGACAGGGCCTATCGGGGAGACCCAGCACTTC.

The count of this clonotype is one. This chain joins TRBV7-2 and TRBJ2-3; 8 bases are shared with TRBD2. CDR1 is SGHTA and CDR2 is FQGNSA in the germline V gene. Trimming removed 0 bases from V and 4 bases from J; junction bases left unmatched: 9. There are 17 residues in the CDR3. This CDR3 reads CASSLATGTRNPDTQYF. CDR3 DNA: TGTGCCAGCAGCTTAGCTACCGGGACTAGGAATCCAGATACGCAGTATTTT.

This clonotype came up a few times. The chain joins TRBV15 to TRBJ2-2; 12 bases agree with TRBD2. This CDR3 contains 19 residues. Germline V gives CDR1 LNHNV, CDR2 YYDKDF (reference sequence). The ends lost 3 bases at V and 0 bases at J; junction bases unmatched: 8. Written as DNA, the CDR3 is TGTGCCACCAGCAGCGCGGGACTAGCGGGTTTAACGAACACCGGGGAGCTGTTTTTT. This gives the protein CATSSAGLAGLTNTGELFF.

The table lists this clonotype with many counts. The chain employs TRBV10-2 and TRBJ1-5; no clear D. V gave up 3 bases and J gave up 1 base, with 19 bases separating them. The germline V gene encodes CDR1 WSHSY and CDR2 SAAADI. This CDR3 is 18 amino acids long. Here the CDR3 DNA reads TGCGCCAGCAGTGATCATAGGTTTTCCTCGGGAAGCAATCAGCCCCAGCATTTT. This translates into CASSDHRFSSGSNQPQHF.